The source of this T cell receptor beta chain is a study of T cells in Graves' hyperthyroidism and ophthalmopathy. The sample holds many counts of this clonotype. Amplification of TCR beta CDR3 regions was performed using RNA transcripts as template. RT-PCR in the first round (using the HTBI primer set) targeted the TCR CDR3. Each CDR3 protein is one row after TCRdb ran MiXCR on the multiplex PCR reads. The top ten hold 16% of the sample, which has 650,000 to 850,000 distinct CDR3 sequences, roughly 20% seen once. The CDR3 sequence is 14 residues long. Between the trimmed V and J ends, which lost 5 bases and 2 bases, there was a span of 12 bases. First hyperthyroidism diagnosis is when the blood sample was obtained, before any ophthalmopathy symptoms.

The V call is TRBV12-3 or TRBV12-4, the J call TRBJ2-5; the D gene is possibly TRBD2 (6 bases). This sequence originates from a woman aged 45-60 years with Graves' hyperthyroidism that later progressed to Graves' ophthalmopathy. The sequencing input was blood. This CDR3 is CASSHRDFQETQYF. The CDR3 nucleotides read TGTGCCAGCAGTCACCGGGACTTTCAAGAGACCCAGTACTTC.